These 18 T cell receptor beta chains originate from one sample sequenced in a study of shared clonotypes between healthy human individuals. Only in-frame clones appear in the TCRdb table, and some are missing; sequencing was by immunoSEQ multiplex PCR. The sample has fewer than 850,000 clones, about 96% seen once. In the naive CD8 group, cells lacked CD45RO and were positively selected for CCR7, so terminally differentiated effector memory CD45RA+ cells were left out. The specimen sequenced was naive CD8+ T cells sorted from blood. Receptor source: a man aged 30 to 39 in good health.

The chain is built from TRBV10-3 and TRBJ2-7, with TRBD2 identical over 10 bases. CDR1 is ENHRY and CDR2 is SYGVKD in the germline V gene. The CDR3 totals 14 residues. Unmatched junction bases numbered 2, after V lost 4 bases and J lost 2 bases. Here the CDR3 reads CAISASGSAYEQYF. As DNA, the CDR3 is TGTGCCATCAGTGCTAGCGGGAGTGCCTACGAGCAGTACTTC.

The V call is TRBV9, the J call TRBJ1-2, with no clear D. This CDR3 contains 15 residues. Between the trimmed V and J ends, which lost 4 bases and 3 bases, there was a span of 16 bases. CDR1 and CDR2 (germline): SGDLS, YYNGEE. This CDR3 is CASSNFRRKDYGYTF. Written as DNA, the CDR3 is TGTGCCAGCAGCAACTTTAGGCGGAAAGACTATGGCTACACCTTC.

The V and J genes are TRBV7-9 and TRBJ2-5; tentatively, D is TRBD1 (6 bases). Per germline, CDR1 SEHNR and CDR2 FQNEAQ (reference sequence). V dropped 5 bases and J dropped 1 base, with 17 bases sitting between them. This CDR3 is 16 amino acids long. CDR3 DNA: TGTGCCAGCAGCCCCAGGGGCAACCACCTCCAAGAGACCCAGTACTTC. Amino acid sequence: CASSPRGNHLQETQYF.

The V call is TRBV7-9, the J call TRBJ2-2; unclear D gene. The V and J ends lost 4 bases and 5 bases respectively, with 14 bases between them. The length of the CDR3 is 15 residues. Per the germline V gene, CDR1 is SEHNR and CDR2 is FQNEAQ (reference sequence). CDR3 amino acids: CASSSLLAITGELFF. The DNA for the CDR3 is TGTGCCAGCAGCTCGCTCTTAGCAATTACCGGGGAGCTGTTTTTT.

The chain uses TRBV19 and TRBJ2-7; TRBD2 matches 8 bases. This CDR3 region has 18 residues. Germline V gene data show CDR1 as LNHDA and CDR2 as SQIVND (reference sequence). Unmatched junction bases numbered 12, after V lost 2 bases and J lost 0 bases. CDR3 coding DNA: TGTGCCAGTAGTATACCCCCTCAGGGTAGCGGGGCCTCCTACGAGCAGTACTTC. This sequence encodes CASSIPPQGSGASYEQYF.

The J gene is TRBJ2-2, the V gene TRBV9; 10 bases agree with TRBD2. This CDR3 comprises 16 residues. CDR1 SGDLS and CDR2 YYNGEE come from the germline V gene. Trimming cost V 3 bases and J 7 bases; bases outside gene matches: 9. CDR3 nucleotide sequence: TGTGCCAGCAGCGCCCACATAGCGGGAGGAGGCGGGGAGCTGTTTTTT. Amino acid sequence: CASSAHIAGGGGELFF. The whole variable domain, filled in from reference TRBV9 and TRBJ2-2, reads DSGVTQTPKHLITATGQRVTLRCSPRSGDLSVYWYQQSLDQGLQFLIQYYNGEERAKGNILERFSAQQFPDLHSELNLSSLELGDSALYFCASSAHIAGGGGELFFGEGSRLTVL.

The rearrangement links TRBV5-5 to TRBJ2-5, with 12 bases fitting TRBD1. The germline gives CDR1 SGHKS, CDR2 YYEKEE (reference sequence). Trimming took 4 bases from V and 4 from J; bases not matched to a gene: 5. The CDR3 length is 15 residues. The CDR3 here is CASSPRDRGRETQYF. CDR3 nucleotide sequence: TGTGCCAGCAGCCCCCGGGACAGGGGGCGAGAGACCCAGTACTTC.

This chain links TRBV7-9 with TRBJ2-7; TRBD1 matches 8 bases. The J segment lost 1 base and the V segment lost 2 bases, leaving 4 bases of the junction unmatched. Germline V gene sequence: CDR1 SEHNR, CDR2 FQNEAQ (reference sequence). This CDR3 comprises 15 residues. The CDR3 DNA reads TGTGCCAGCAGCTTACGGGACAGGCCGTCCTACGAGCAGTACTTC. This encodes CASSLRDRPSYEQYF. The entire variable domain, with the rest obtained from reference TRBV7-9 and TRBJ2-7, is as follows: DTGVSQNPRHKITKRGQNVTFRCDPISEHNRLYWYRQTLGQGPEFLTYFQNEAQLEKSRLLSDRFSAERPKGSFSTLEIQRTEQGDSAMYLCASSLRDRPSYEQYFGPGTRLTVT.

This clone was counted once. This rearrangement joins TRBV29-1 to TRBJ1-4; possibly TRBD1 for D (6 bases). Germline V CDR1 and CDR2: SQVTM, ANQGSEA. This CDR3 is 13 amino acids long. The ends were cut back, 4 bases at V and 6 bases at J, with 12 bases in the middle. The CDR3 region has the DNA TGCAGCGTTGGTGGGGGCGAGGATGAAAAACTGTTTTTT. Its protein is CSVGGGEDEKLFF.

The sample holds one count of this clone. The chain uses TRBV4-1 and TRBJ2-1; tentative D call: TRBD2 (8 bases). The CDR3 has 16 amino acids. Between the trimmed V and J ends, which lost 2 bases and 4 bases, there was a span of 15 bases. The germline CDR1 and CDR2 sequences are MGHRA and YSYEKL. Here the CDR3 reads CASSQPVAGQYNEQFF. Written as DNA, the CDR3 is TGCGCCAGCAGCCAACCCGTAGCGGGACAGTACAATGAGCAGTTCTTC.

The rearrangement links TRBV19 to TRBJ2-3; a weak D match, TRBD2 (5 bases). The germline gives CDR1 LNHDA, CDR2 SQIVND (reference sequence). The CDR3 runs 15 residues. V was shortened by 9 bases and J by 0 bases, with 16 bases between the two germline ends. CDR3 nucleotides: TGTGCCAGCAGCGTTATAGCGTTTAGCACAGATACGCAGTATTTT. As protein: CASSVIAFSTDTQYF.

The chain joins TRBV5-6 to TRBJ2-1, with 7 bases fitting TRBD1. The CDR3 length is 16 residues. The germline CDR1 and CDR2 sequences are SGHDT and YYEEEE. V shed 7 bases, J shed 2 bases, and the junction held 12 bases outside the gene matches. As DNA, the CDR3 is TGTGCCAGCGGAGATATGTTCGGGACAGCCTACAATGAGCAGTTCTTC. Translation: CASGDMFGTAYNEQFF.

The chain combines TRBV19 with TRBJ1-5, with D unclear. Deletions cut 3 bases from V and 0 bases from J, with 9 bases between. The germline CDR1 and CDR2 sequences are LNHDA and SQIVND (reference sequence). CDR3 length: 15 amino acids. The chain's CDR3 is CASSMDGNSNQPQHF. CDR3 nucleotides: TGTGCCAGTAGTATGGACGGAAATAGCAATCAGCCCCAGCATTTT.

This chain joins TRBV6-4 and TRBJ2-1; D is unclear. This CDR3 comprises 15 residues. With 5 bases removed from V and 1 base from J, the gap between germline ends came to 12 bases. The germline CDR1 and CDR2 sequences are MRHNA and SNTAGT. The CDR3 region is CASSISSGSYNEQFF. The CDR3 DNA sequence: TGTGCCAGCAGTATCTCTAGTGGGTCCTACAATGAGCAGTTCTTC.

The gene calls are TRBV2 and TRBJ1-5, with D possibly being TRBD1 (6 bases). The CDR3 spans 16 residues. V was shortened by 1 base and J by 0 bases, with 10 bases between the two germline ends. The germline gives CDR1 SNHLY, CDR2 FYNNEI. As DNA, the CDR3 is TGTGCCAGCAGTGAAGGGGGGGCCCATAGCAATCAGCCCCAGCATTTT. Translation gives CASSEGGAHSNQPQHF. The full variable domain, with the rest looked up from reference TRBV2 and TRBJ1-5, is EPEVTQTPSHQVTQMGQEVILRCVPISNHLYFYWYRQILGQKVEFLVSFYNNEISEKSEIFDDQFSVERPDGSNFTLKIRSTKLEDSAMYFCASSEGGAHSNQPQHFGDGTRLSIL.

This clone was picked up one time. The genes are TRBV7-8 and TRBJ1-5; TRBD1 agrees at 7 bases. CDR1 is SGHVS and CDR2 is FQNEAQ in the germline V gene. V was pared by 2 bases and J by 8 bases, with 6 bases of the junction left unmatched. The CDR3 has 14 amino acids. The CDR3 DNA follows: TGTGCCAGCAGCTTATCTGTTCAGGGGGAGCCCCAGCATTTT. Protein sequence: CASSLSVQGEPQHF.

The V call is TRBV5-4, the J call TRBJ1-2, with D tentatively TRBD1 (5 bases). Germline values: CDR1 SGHNT, CDR2 YYREEE (reference sequence). With 4 bases removed from V and 3 bases from J, the gap between germline ends came to 10 bases. The CDR3 sequence is 13 residues long. The CDR3 protein is CASSIKQDYGYTF. In DNA, the CDR3 is TGTGCCAGCAGCATCAAACAGGACTATGGCTACACCTTC.

The rearrangement uses TRBV7-8 and TRBJ2-4; the match to TRBD2 covers 7 bases. V shed 3 bases, J shed 8 bases, and the junction held 7 bases outside the gene matches. CDR1 and CDR2 from the germline V gene are SGHVS and FQNEAQ. The CDR3 contains 14 residues. The CDR3 nucleotides are TGTGCCAGCAGCTTGGGCGGGAGCGGGGACATTCAGTACTTC. This encodes CASSLGGSGDIQYF.